This entry lists 24 T cell receptor beta chains sequenced from one sample in a study of blood T cell repertoires in COVID-19. Generated by immunoSEQ multiplex PCR, the TCRdb table keeps only in-frame clones and is missing some. The sample has tens of thousands of clones, around 87% seen once. The sequencing input was peripheral blood. These TCRs come from a man aged 80 or over with active COVID-19.

This chain joins TRBV9 and TRBJ2-7; 8 bases line up with TRBD1. The V gene end was trimmed by 3 bases and the J gene end by 3 bases; junction bases not matched to a gene: 8. Germline values: CDR1 SGDLS, CDR2 YYNGEE. The CDR3 has 15 amino acids. The CDR3 protein is CASSAGTGPNYEQYF. CDR3 sequence (DNA): TGTGCCAGCAGCGCTGGGACAGGTCCGAACTACGAGCAGTACTTC.

This clone was seen only a few times. The J gene is TRBJ2-2, the V gene TRBV6-2 or TRBV6-3; D unclear. V lost 6 bases and J lost 3, with 14 bases in between. CDR1 is MNHEY and CDR2 is SVGEGT in the germline V gene. The CDR3 loop spans 15 amino acids. CDR3 sequence reads: CASSDGRRHTGELFF. In DNA form, the CDR3 reads TGTGCCAGCAGCGACGGTAGGAGACACACCGGGGAGCTGTTTTTT.

V usage is TRBV7-2 and J usage is TRBJ2-7, with D possibly matching TRBD1 (6 bases). Between the trimmed V and J ends, which lost 0 bases and 3 bases, there was a span of 15 bases. Germline V CDR1 and CDR2: SGHTA, FQGNSA. The CDR3 totals 16 residues. DNA for the CDR3: TGTGCCAGCAGCTTAGCCGGTGGGGGCTTCCTCTACGAGCAGTACTTC. Translated: CASSLAGGGFLYEQYF.

This rearrangement joins TRBV5-1 to TRBJ2-5, with D maybe TRBD2 (5 bases). The CDR3 consists of 15 residues. Germline lookup yields CDR1 SGHRS and CDR2 YFSETQ. With 2 bases removed from V and 5 bases from J, the gap between germline ends came to 16 bases. The CDR3 DNA sequence: TGCGCCAGCAGCTTTTCTAGCCGCCCCGAGGAGACCCAGTACTTC. The encoded protein is CASSFSSRPEETQYF.

This clone has a handful of counts. The chain combines TRBV19 with TRBJ1-5; D unclear. The V and J ends lost 5 bases and 9 bases respectively, with 11 bases between them. Germline V lookup: CDR1 LNHDA, CDR2 SQIVND (reference sequence). CDR3 size: 12 residues. CDR3 sequence reads: CASSSVPGPQHF. In nucleotides, the CDR3 is TGTGCCAGTAGTTCAGTCCCGGGGCCCCAGCATTTT.

This sequence joins TRBV7-5 and TRBJ2-3; the table's TRBD1 call for D was not verified on the DNA. TRBV7-5 is a listed pseudogene. The CDR3 loop spans 17 amino acids. The CDR3 nucleotides are TGTGCCAGAAGCTTTAGGGGCTCTTCCCCTAGCACAGATACGCAGTATTTT. Its protein is CARSFRGSSPSTDTQYF.

The V gene is TRBV3-1 (or the pseudogene TRBV3-2), the J gene TRBJ2-3; possibly TRBD1 for D (6 bases). CDR1 is LGHDT, CDR2 YNNKEL, per germline (reference sequence). The CDR3 spans 12 residues. Trimming took 5 bases from V and 6 from J, leaving 9 bases between them. CDR3 bases: TGTGCCAGCAGCGGGGGCATGGATACGCAGTATTTT. It specifies CASSGGMDTQYF.

The CDR3 DNA reads TGTGCCAGCAGCCCGACAGGGGAGTATGGCTACACCTTC. Amino acid sequence: CASSPTGEYGYTF. The rearrangement joins TRBV5-5 to TRBJ1-2; TRBD1 aligns across 8 bases. The V segment lost 4 bases and the J segment 5 bases; nucleotides outside the gene matches: 4. The CDR3 covers 13 residues. In germline, CDR1 is SGHKS, CDR2 YYEKEE (reference sequence).

This rearrangement joins TRBV20-1 to TRBJ1-2; D not certain. V gave up 3 bases and J gave up 8 bases, with 13 bases separating them. Germline V CDR1 and CDR2: DFQATT, SNEGSKA (reference sequence). CDR3 length: 12 amino acids. The DNA of the CDR3 is TGCAGTGCTAGTGCCCACGTGAGGGGCTACACCTTC. Amino acid sequence: CSASAHVRGYTF.

The chain uses TRBV7-9 and TRBJ2-5, with a possible D match to TRBD2 (6 bases). The CDR3 contains 15 residues. V lost 4 bases to trimming and J lost 2 bases, with 14 bases between them. The germline CDR1 and CDR2 sequences are SEHNR and FQNEAQ (reference sequence). CDR3 loop: CASSSGVGGQETQYF. Written as DNA, the CDR3 is TGTGCCAGCAGCTCGGGAGTTGGGGGTCAAGAGACCCAGTACTTC.

This clone is medium-sized (0.01 to 0.1%). The rearrangement links TRBV27 to TRBJ2-5; the D gene is possibly TRBD1 (6 bases). CDR3 length: 14 residues. Germline assignment: CDR1 MNHEY and CDR2 SMNVEV (reference sequence). Trimming removed 6 bases at V and 4 bases at J, with 15 bases between. The CDR3 is CASRGAGQGETQYF. CDR3 DNA: TGTGCCAGCAGGGGGGCTGGACAAGGAGAGACCCAGTACTTC.

The chain combines TRBV5-1 with TRBJ2-2, with TRBD1 matching over 8 bases. Germline CDR1 and CDR2: SGHRS and YFSETQ. The CDR3 totals 15 residues. V dropped 6 bases and J dropped 2; count of bases not matched to a gene: 6. The CDR3 region has the DNA TGCGCCAGCAAGTCAGGACAGGGAAACACCGGGGAGCTGTTTTTT. It yields the protein CASKSGQGNTGELFF.

The rearrangement links TRBV14 to TRBJ2-1; no clear D. The germline V and J ends were trimmed by 1 base and 8 bases, with 6 bases remaining between them. This CDR3 region has 12 residues. From germline, CDR1 is SGHDN and CDR2 FVKESK. The CDR3 spells CASSQVVYEQFF. The CDR3 coding sequence is TGTGCCAGCAGCCAAGTCGTCTATGAGCAGTTCTTC. The full variable domain, in which reference TRBV14 and TRBJ2-1 provide the parts outside the CDR3, is EAGVTQFPSHSVIEKGQTVTLRCDPISGHDNLYWYRRVMGKEIKFLLHFVKESKQDESGMPNNRFLAERTGGTYSTLKVQPAELEDSGVYFCASSQVVYEQFFGPGTRLTVL.

V is TRBV11-3 and J is TRBJ2-2, with TRBD2 as a possible D gene (5 bases). Trimming shortened V by 3 bases and J by 3 bases, and 14 bases separated the two germline ends. The CDR3 contains 16 residues. Germline V gives CDR1 SGHNT, CDR2 YENEEA. As DNA, the CDR3 is TGTGCCAGCAGCTTCCTACGAGGGCTGGACACCGGGGAGCTGTTTTTT. It codes for CASSFLRGLDTGELFF.

V usage is TRBV5-1 and J usage is TRBJ2-5; 8 bases are a match to TRBD1. V was pared by 0 bases and J by 5 bases, with 9 bases of the junction left unmatched. In germline, CDR1 is SGHRS, CDR2 YFSETQ. This CDR3 is built from 16 residues. DNA of the CDR3: TGCGCCAGCAGCTTGGCCGGAGGGCAGGGGGCCGAGACCCAGTACTTC. This codes for CASSLAGGQGAETQYF.

This sequence joins TRBV20-1 and TRBJ2-2, with D maybe TRBD2 (5 bases). V lost 3 bases and J 6 bases, leaving 14 bases between the germline ends. The CDR3 length is 14 residues. CDR1 is DFQATT and CDR2 is SNEGSKA in the germline V gene (reference sequence). CDR3 sequence reads: CSASSVGAAGELFF. CDR3 DNA: TGCAGTGCTAGTTCAGTGGGAGCCGCCGGGGAGCTGTTTTTT.

The chain joins TRBV6-6 to TRBJ1-1; D remains ambiguous. The CDR3 runs 11 residues. CDR1 is MNHNY, CDR2 SVGAGI, per germline (reference sequence). V lost 9 bases and J 3 bases, leaving 8 bases between the germline ends. CDR3: CASSRDTEAFF. The CDR3 DNA reads TGTGCCAGTTCCCGGGACACTGAAGCTTTCTTT.

The rearrangement uses TRBV7-6 and TRBJ2-2, with TRBD2 matching 9 bases. The CDR3 contains 18 residues. Trimming at V came to 2 bases and at J to 3 bases, leaving 10 bases not matched to a gene. Germline CDR1 SGHVS, CDR2 FNYEAQ. The CDR3 bases are TGTGCCAGCAGCTTATGGGGTAGCGGGAGTTATGACACCGGGGAGCTGTTTTTT. This encodes CASSLWGSGSYDTGELFF. Looking up the rest from reference TRBV7-6 and TRBJ2-2 gives the full variable domain: GAGVSQSPRYKVTKRGQDVALRCDPISGHVSLYWYRQALGQGPEFLTYFNYEAQQDKSGLPNDRFSAERPEGSISTLTIQRTEQRDSAMYRCASSLWGSGSYDTGELFFGEGSRLTVL.

A few counts support this clone. The chain couples TRBV6-5 to TRBJ2-1, with 7 bases lining up with TRBD1. Germline V CDR1 and CDR2: MNHEY, SVGAGI. This CDR3 is built from 15 residues. The ends lost 4 bases at V and 4 bases at J; junction bases unmatched: 7. The CDR3 reads CASSLRGQTYNEQFF. The DNA for the CDR3 is TGTGCCAGCAGTTTACGGGGACAGACTTACAATGAGCAGTTCTTC.

The V and J genes are TRBV27 and TRBJ1-3; a possible D gene is TRBD1 (5 bases). Germline V gene data show CDR1 as MNHEY and CDR2 as SMNVEV (reference sequence). The V gene lost 3 bases and the J gene lost 1 base, with 7 bases spanning the gap. There are 14 residues in the CDR3. The CDR3 region is CASSLSGSGNTIYF. CDR3 DNA: TGTGCCAGCAGTTTGTCAGGGTCTGGAAACACCATATATTTT.

A single count supports this clone. V gene TRBV5-4 combines with J gene TRBJ1-2; D unresolved. The V end was cut by 3 bases, the J end by 2 bases, with 11 bases between. This CDR3 spans 14 amino acids. Germline V lookup: CDR1 SGHNT, CDR2 YYREEE (reference sequence). DNA of the CDR3: TGTGCCAGCAGCTCTCTACAGATCAACTATGGCTACACCTTC. This encodes CASSSLQINYGYTF.

V and J are TRBV28 and TRBJ2-5; 7 nucleotides match TRBD1. Per germline, CDR1 MDHEN and CDR2 SYDVKM. This CDR3 has 14 residues. J lost 4 bases, V lost 6 bases, and 8 bases had no gene match. CDR3 DNA sequence: TGTGCCAGCAGGAGAACAGGGGTTGGAGAGACCCAGTACTTC. This translates into CASRRTGVGETQYF.

V and J are TRBV19 and TRBJ1-1; 8 bases are shared with TRBD1. V trimming: 7 bases; J trimming: 1 base; junction bases outside the gene matches: 8. Germline CDR1 reads LNHDA; CDR2 reads SQIVND (reference sequence). The CDR3 is 15 residues long. The DNA for the CDR3 is TGTGCCAGTACCAGGACAGGGTTTACGAACACTGAAGCTTTCTTT. As protein: CASTRTGFTNTEAFF.

The CDR3 sequence: CASSPRGRTDTQYF. As DNA, the CDR3 is TGTGCCAGCTCACCAAGAGGGAGGACAGATACGCAGTATTTT. The chain links TRBV18 to TRBJ2-3, with a tentative D call TRBD2 (6 bases). Germline assignment: CDR1 KGHSH and CDR2 LQKENI. The CDR3 is made up of 14 amino acids. The germline V and J ends were trimmed by 2 bases and 3 bases, with 9 bases remaining between them.